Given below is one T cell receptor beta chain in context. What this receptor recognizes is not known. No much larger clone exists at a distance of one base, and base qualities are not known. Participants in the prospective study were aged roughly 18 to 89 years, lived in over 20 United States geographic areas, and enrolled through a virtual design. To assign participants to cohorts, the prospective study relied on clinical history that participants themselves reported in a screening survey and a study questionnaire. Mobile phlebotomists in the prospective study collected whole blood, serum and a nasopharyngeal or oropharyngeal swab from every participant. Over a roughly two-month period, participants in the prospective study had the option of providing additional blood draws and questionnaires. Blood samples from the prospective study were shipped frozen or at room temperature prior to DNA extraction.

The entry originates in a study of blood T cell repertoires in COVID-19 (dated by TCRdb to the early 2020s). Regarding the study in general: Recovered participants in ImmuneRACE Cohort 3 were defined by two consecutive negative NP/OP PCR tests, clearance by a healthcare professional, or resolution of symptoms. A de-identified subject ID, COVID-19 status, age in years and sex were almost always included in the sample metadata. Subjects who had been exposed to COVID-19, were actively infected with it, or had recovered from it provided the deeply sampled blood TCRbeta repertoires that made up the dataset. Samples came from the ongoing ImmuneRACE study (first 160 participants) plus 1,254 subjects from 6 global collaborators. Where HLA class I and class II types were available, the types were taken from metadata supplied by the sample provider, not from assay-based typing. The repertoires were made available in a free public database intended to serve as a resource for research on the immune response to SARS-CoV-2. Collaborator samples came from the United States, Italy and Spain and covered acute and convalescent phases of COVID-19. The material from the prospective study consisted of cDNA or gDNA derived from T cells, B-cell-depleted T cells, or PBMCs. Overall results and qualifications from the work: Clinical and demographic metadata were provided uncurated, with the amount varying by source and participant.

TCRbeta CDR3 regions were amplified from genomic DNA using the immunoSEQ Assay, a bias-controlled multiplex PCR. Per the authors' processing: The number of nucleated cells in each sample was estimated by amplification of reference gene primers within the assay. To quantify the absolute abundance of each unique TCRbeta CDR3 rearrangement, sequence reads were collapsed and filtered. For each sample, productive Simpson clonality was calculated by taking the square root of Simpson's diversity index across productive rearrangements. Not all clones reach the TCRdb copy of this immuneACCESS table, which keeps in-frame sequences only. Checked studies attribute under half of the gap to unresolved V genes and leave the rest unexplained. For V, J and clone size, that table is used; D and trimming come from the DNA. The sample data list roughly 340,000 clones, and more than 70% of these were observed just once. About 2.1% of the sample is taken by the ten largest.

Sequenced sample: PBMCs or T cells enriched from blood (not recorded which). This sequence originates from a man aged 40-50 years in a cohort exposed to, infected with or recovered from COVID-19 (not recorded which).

The nucleotides read TGTGCCAGCAGCCCAACAGTCCATGAAAAACTGTTTTTT. The resulting protein is CASSPTVHEKLFF. This sequence uses TRBV28 and TRBJ1-4; the D gene remains uncertain. The germline ends are 11 bases apart after V is trimmed by 6 bases and J by 6 bases. As encoded in the germline V gene, CDR1 is MDHEN while CDR2 is SYDVKM. The CDR3 numbers 13 residues from cysteine through phenylalanine. Solely the CDR3 DNA is kept, with 39 bases framed from the first base.